This T cell receptor beta chain was profiled in a study of blood T cell repertoires in COVID-19 (dated by TCRdb to the early 2020s). Concerning the study at large: The collaborator samples originated in the United States, Italy and Spain and spanned the acute and convalescent phases of COVID-19. Where HLA class I and class II types were available, the types were taken from metadata supplied by the sample provider, not from assay-based typing. Nearly every sample came with metadata listing a de-identified subject ID, COVID-19 status, age in years and sex. The material from the prospective study consisted of cDNA or gDNA derived from T cells, B-cell-depleted T cells, or PBMCs. The samples were drawn from the first 160 participants of the ongoing ImmuneRACE study and from 950 to 1,500 subjects provided by 6 global collaborators. Deeply sampled blood TCRbeta repertoires from subjects exposed to, actively infected with, or recovered from COVID-19 were included in the dataset. The repertoires were released in a freely available public database intended as a resource for research on the immune response to SARS-CoV-2. Overall results and qualifications from the work: How much clinical and demographic metadata was included differed by source and by participant, and the metadata was provided uncurated.

TCRbeta CDR3 regions were amplified from genomic DNA by means of the immunoSEQ Assay, a bias-controlled multiplex PCR. The original methods were these. Within the assay, amplification of reference gene primers was used to estimate how many nucleated cells each sample contained. To quantify the absolute abundance of each unique TCRbeta CDR3 rearrangement, sequence reads were collapsed and filtered. For each sample, productive Simpson clonality was calculated by taking the square root of Simpson's diversity index across productive rearrangements. TCRdb mirrors the immuneACCESS table, restricted to in-frame sequences. Some clones are absent from its copies; in checked studies, under half trace to an unresolved V gene, and the reason for the others is unknown. V, J and clone size are those of that table, while D and trimming were read from the DNA. The sample records 320,000 or so clones, 80% to 90% of which are singletons. 5% of the sample goes to the ten largest clones.

Enrolling through a virtual design, the prospective study's participants ranged in age from roughly 18 to 95 years and lived across 24 United States geographic areas. In the prospective study, participants were assigned to cohorts based on the clinical history participants reported in a screening survey and a study questionnaire. Recovered participants in ImmuneRACE Cohort 3 were defined by two consecutive negative NP/OP PCR tests, clearance by a healthcare professional, or resolution of symptoms. In the prospective study, mobile phlebotomists collected whole blood, serum and a nasopharyngeal or oropharyngeal swab from each participant. Participants in the prospective study had the option to provide additional blood draws and questionnaires over a 2-month period. Before DNA extraction, prospective study blood samples were shipped either frozen or at room temperature. About this clone: The antigen it binds to is not known. Base qualities were left out, and no much larger clone turns up one base away.

Based on the germline V gene, the CDR1 and CDR2 sequences are KGHSY and FQNENV. Germline trimming amounts to 4 bases on V and 3 bases on J, with 2 as the count of junction bases outside the gene matches. The CDR3 spans 14 residues, from the cysteine through the phenylalanine. CDR3 DNA is the only sequence kept; it has 42 bases, read in frame from the first base. The specimen was PBMCs or T cells enriched from blood (not recorded which). This sequence uses TRBV16 and TRBJ1-1; 10 central nucleotides agree with TRBD1. The TCR comes from a man younger than 45 who had recovered from COVID-19. The bases read TGTGCCAGCAGCCGGGACAGGGGAGACACTGAAGCTTTCTTT. Its translation is CASSRDRGDTEAFF.